The rows below give T cell receptor beta chains drawn from one sample of a study of T cells in Graves' hyperthyroidism and ophthalmopathy. TCRdb itself ran the multiplex PCR reads through MiXCR, one entry per CDR3 protein. This repertoire shows 600,000 or so distinct CDR3 sequences, about 14% found once; its top ten account for roughly 6.9%. The sample was blood. These receptors were taken from a woman younger than 35 with Graves' ophthalmopathy. The CDR3 runs from the conserved cysteine through the conserved F or W. A D gene is named only where the DNA matches it firmly. Not every row has a clone size; where given, it reads once, few, many or a size class.

clone_size	j_call	d_call	v_call	cdr3_aa	cdr3_nt
many	TRBJ1-1	-	TRBV9	CASSVTGLLNTEAFF	TGTGCCAGCAGCGTTACAGGACTCCTGAACACTGAAGCTTTCTTT
many	TRBJ2-7	TRBD1	TRBV16	CASSQLRGTYEQYF	TGTGCCAGCAGCCAACTCAGGGGGACATACGAGCAGTACTTC
many	TRBJ2-7	TRBD2	TRBV6-1	CASSDSWAGGQTTYEQYF	TGTGCCAGCAGTGACTCCTGGGCGGGAGGACAAACTACCTACGAGCAGTACTTC
few	TRBJ2-3	TRBD2	TRBV5-8	CASSLLAEASTDTQYF	TGTGCCAGCAGCTTGCTAGCGGAAGCTAGCACAGATACGCAGTATTTT
many	TRBJ2-1	TRBD2	TRBV7-2	CASSLVGTSGSTQFF	TGTGCCAGCAGCTTAGTCGGGACTAGCGGGAGTACCCAGTTCTTC
many	TRBJ2-1	TRBD1	TRBV7-9	CASSSPETGGPHNEQFF	TGTGCCAGCAGCTCCCCTGAGACAGGGGGCCCCCACAATGAGCAGTTCTTC
-	TRBJ2-7	-	TRBV4-2	CASSQGFGDNYEQYF	TGTGCCAGCAGCCAAGGCTTTGGGGACAACTACGAGCAGTACTTC
-	TRBJ1-4	TRBD1	TRBV19	CASSFYGTGREKLFF	TGTGCCAGTAGTTTTTATGGGACAGGAAGGGAAAAACTGTTTTTT
many	TRBJ1-5	-	TRBV20-1	CSARGQGNQPQHF	TGCAGTGCTAGAGGGCAGGGGAATCAGCCCCAGCATTTT
-	TRBJ2-2	TRBD1	TRBV20-1	CSARTGAQNHLTGELFF	TGCAGTGCTAGAACAGGGGCCCAAAATCACCTTACCGGGGAGCTGTTTTTT
-	TRBJ2-5	-	TRBV20-1	CSASEGEETQYF	TGCAGTGCTAGCGAAGGAGAAGAGACCCAGTACTTC
few	TRBJ1-2	TRBD1	TRBV29-1	CSVEGQGDPYGYTF	TGCAGCGTTGAGGGACAGGGGGACCCCTATGGCTACACCTTC
many	TRBJ2-1	TRBD1	TRBV18	CASSPPRDRVYNEQFF	TGTGCCAGCTCACCCCCCCGGGACAGGGTTTACAATGAGCAGTTCTTC
few	TRBJ2-2	-	TRBV15	CATSRALRGENTGELFF	TGTGCCACCAGCAGGGCCCTTAGGGGCGAGAACACCGGGGAGCTGTTTTTT
many	TRBJ1-6	-	TRBV20-1	CSARGSPDSPLHF	TGCAGTGCTAGGGGGAGCCCCGATTCACCCCTCCACTTT
many	TRBJ2-7	TRBD2	TRBV9	CASSPRLAGGTHEQYF	TGTGCCAGCAGCCCTCGACTAGCGGGAGGGACCCACGAGCAGTACTTC
many	TRBJ2-1	TRBD1	TRBV2	CASSEGRGLYNEQFF	TGTGCCAGCAGTGAAGGAAGGGGGCTCTACAATGAGCAGTTCTTC
few	TRBJ2-1	TRBD2	TRBV5-1	CASSLGTSGGYNEQFF	TGCGCCAGCAGCTTGGGGACTAGCGGGGGGTACAATGAGCAGTTCTTC
few	TRBJ1-2	-	TRBV18	CASSPTPVREVGGYTF	TGTGCCAGCTCACCGACGCCCGTCAGGGAAGTGGGGGGCTACACCTTC
many	TRBJ1-1	-	TRBV20-1	CSARPPPERLNTEAFF	TGCAGTGCTAGACCCCCACCGGAAAGATTGAACACTGAAGCTTTCTTT
many	TRBJ2-1	-	TRBV28	CASSLSRSSYNEQFF	TGTGCCAGCAGTTTGAGTAGAAGCTCCTACAATGAGCAGTTCTTC
few	TRBJ2-2	-	TRBV4-2	CASSQEGGGYNTGELFF	TGTGCCAGCAGCCAAGAGGGCGGAGGATACAACACCGGGGAGCTGTTTTTT
many	TRBJ1-1	-	TRBV7-9	CASSRRERDTEAFF	TGTGCCAGCAGCCGTAGGGAGCGGGACACTGAAGCTTTCTTT
few	TRBJ2-7	TRBD2	TRBV10-3	CAISEGEGTYEQYF	TGTGCCATCAGTGAGGGGGAGGGAACCTACGAGCAGTACTTC
-	TRBJ1-5	-	TRBV15	CATSRDLKGDDSNQPQHF	TGTGCCACCAGCAGAGATCTGAAAGGAGATGATAGCAATCAGCCCCAGCATTTT
many	TRBJ2-7	TRBD1	TRBV5-1	CASSIRTGGVYEQYF	TGCGCCAGCAGCATCAGGACAGGGGGCGTTTACGAGCAGTACTTC
few	TRBJ2-5	TRBD1	TRBV18	CASSPEAGGWMYQETQYF	TGTGCCAGCTCACCGGAGGCAGGGGGTTGGATGTACCAAGAGACCCAGTACTTC
many	TRBJ2-3	-	TRBV13	CASSLGYPGTDTQYF	TGTGCCAGCAGCTTAGGCTACCCAGGGACAGATACGCAGTATTTT
many	TRBJ2-5	TRBD1	TRBV7-9	CASSGTGRETQYF	TGTGCCAGCAGCGGGACAGGACGGGAGACCCAGTACTTC
few	TRBJ2-4	TRBD2	TRBV5-1	CASSLEPSGSLHIQYF	TGCGCCAGCAGCTTGGAACCTAGCGGGAGTCTGCACATTCAGTACTTC
-	TRBJ2-7	-	TRBV12-3/TRBV12-4	CASSFSPHSYEQYF	TGTGCCAGCAGTTTTTCTCCCCATTCCTACGAGCAGTACTTC
-	TRBJ2-2	TRBD1	TRBV7-9	CASSMTGGANTGELFF	TGTGCCAGCAGCATGACAGGGGGCGCGAACACCGGGGAGCTGTTTTTT
many	TRBJ2-1	-	TRBV11-3	CASSLERSGWGDEQFF	TGTGCCAGCAGCTTAGAACGCAGCGGGTGGGGGGATGAGCAGTTCTTC
many	TRBJ2-7	-	TRBV28	CATQVSYEQYF	TGTGCCACTCAGGTATCCTACGAGCAGTACTTC
many	TRBJ1-2	-	TRBV5-1	CASSPRSNYGYTF	TGCGCCAGCAGCCCCAGGAGTAACTATGGCTACACCTTC
-	TRBJ2-7	-	TRBV4-3	CASSQAQGQWEQYF	TGCGCCAGCAGCCAAGCCCAGGGTCAGTGGGAGCAGTACTTC
-	TRBJ1-5	TRBD1	TRBV6-5	CASSYRGQNQPQHF	TGTGCCAGCAGTTACAGGGGACAGAATCAGCCCCAGCATTTT
few	TRBJ2-7	-	TRBV4-3	CASSQDGGVGASYEQYF	TGCGCCAGCAGCCAAGATGGGGGGGTGGGGGCGTCCTACGAGCAGTACTTC
many	TRBJ2-5	TRBD2	TRBV28	CASRLTSGRKKTQYF	TGTGCCAGCAGGCTTACTAGCGGGAGGAAAAAGACCCAGTACTTC
many	TRBJ2-1	-	TRBV27	CASSSPRWGSYNNEQFF	TGTGCCAGCAGTTCCCCGAGGTGGGGTTCGTACAACAATGAGCAGTTCTTC
few	TRBJ2-7	TRBD1	TRBV10-3	CAISGGRTGAHEQYF	TGTGCCATCAGTGGGGGGAGGACAGGGGCCCACGAGCAGTACTTC
many	TRBJ1-3	-	TRBV27	CASDIPEENTIYF	TGTGCCAGCGATATTCCAGAAGAAAACACCATATATTTT
many	TRBJ2-3	TRBD2	TRBV2	CASRAGTSRGDTQYF	TGTGCCAGCAGGGCCGGGACTAGCAGGGGAGATACGCAGTATTTT
many	TRBJ2-3	-	TRBV12-3/TRBV12-4	CASAPGYTYTDTQYF	TGTGCCAGCGCACCCGGGTATACGTACACAGATACGCAGTATTTT
many	TRBJ2-3	-	TRBV7-2	CASSLGLVSTDTQYF	TGTGCCAGCAGCTTAGGTCTAGTAAGCACAGATACGCAGTATTTT
few	TRBJ1-1	TRBD1	TRBV25-1	CASSGTTGVNTEAFF	TGTGCCAGCAGTGGTACGACAGGGGTGAACACTGAAGCTTTCTTT
many	TRBJ1-1	TRBD1	TRBV2	CASRTDRGNTEAFF	TGTGCCAGTAGGACCGACAGGGGGAACACTGAAGCTTTCTTT
many	TRBJ2-4	-	TRBV20-1	CSARDSGRENIQYF	TGCAGTGCTAGAGATTCTGGCAGGGAAAACATTCAGTACTTC